This is a list of T cell receptor beta chains from one sample in a study of Ad26.COV2.S vaccination and SARS-CoV-2 variants. Here immunoSEQ multiplex PCR was the method, and the copy in TCRdb shows in-frame clones only, minus some. This sample has 400,000 to 500,000 clones, with roughly 90% found just once. Sequenced here: peripheral blood, sampled in a trial of Ad26.COV2.S vaccine versus placebo. These TCRs come from a person aged 18-65 years who received the Ad26.COV2.S COVID-19 vaccine or a placebo. Both conserved end residues are part of each CDR3. The order of the fields is V gene, J gene, CDR3 protein.

V gene: TRBV18; J gene: TRBJ2-2; CDR3 protein: CASSPARGAGAHELFF
V gene: TRBV7-6; J gene: TRBJ2-5; CDR3 protein: CASSLLTGRGVQETQYF
V gene: TRBV5-5; J gene: TRBJ2-2; CDR3 protein: CASSGGRGANTGELFF
V gene: TRBV19; J gene: TRBJ2-2; CDR3 protein: CASNPWQGGNTGELFF
V gene: TRBV30; J gene: TRBJ1-6; CDR3 protein: CAFNSPLHF
V gene: TRBV7-2; J gene: TRBJ2-7; CDR3 protein: CASSLTDLYEQYF
V gene: TRBV4-1; J gene: TRBJ2-1; CDR3 protein: CASSRGLAGSNEQFF
V gene: TRBV5-6; J gene: TRBJ1-4; CDR3 protein: CASSLGLGEKLFF
V gene: TRBV5-1; J gene: TRBJ1-1; CDR3 protein: CASSRDPMNTEAFF
V gene: TRBV7-9; J gene: TRBJ2-7; CDR3 protein: CASSLPRDRGGYEQYF
V gene: TRBV6-6; J gene: TRBJ2-7; CDR3 protein: CASRAGTGGIYEQYF
V gene: TRBV11-2; J gene: TRBJ2-1; CDR3 protein: CASSTGRGVYNEQFF
V gene: TRBV2; J gene: TRBJ2-7; CDR3 protein: CASSKRLAAYEQYF
V gene: TRBV7-8; J gene: TRBJ2-7; CDR3 protein: CASSFAQRPRDEQYF
V gene: TRBV11-2; J gene: TRBJ2-4; CDR3 protein: CASSPPGKNIQYF
V gene: TRBV11-3; J gene: TRBJ2-4; CDR3 protein: CASSLEGNIQYF
V gene: TRBV28; J gene: TRBJ1-6; CDR3 protein: CATKMNSPLHF
V gene: TRBV5-4; J gene: TRBJ1-3; CDR3 protein: CASSLSGQGVKNTIYF
V gene: TRBV9; J gene: TRBJ1-2; CDR3 protein: CASSVEESFGYGYTF
V gene: TRBV2; J gene: TRBJ2-7; CDR3 protein: CASSAWGQGYEQYF
V gene: TRBV7-9; J gene: TRBJ2-3; CDR3 protein: CATAGLTDTQYF
V gene: TRBV9; J gene: TRBJ2-2; CDR3 protein: CASSTSGYTGELFF
V gene: TRBV28; J gene: TRBJ2-7; CDR3 protein: CASLLPGGEQYF
V gene: TRBV15; J gene: TRBJ2-5; CDR3 protein: CATSRDSGGGETQYF
V gene: TRBV19; J gene: TRBJ1-4; CDR3 protein: CASSKEQFEEKLFF
V gene: TRBV27; J gene: TRBJ1-2; CDR3 protein: CASSPRTNYGYTF
V gene: TRBV12-3/TRBV12-4; J gene: TRBJ2-7; CDR3 protein: CASSRTGDPQYF
V gene: TRBV5-1; J gene: TRBJ2-7; CDR3 protein: CASSYTGTGANEQYF
V gene: TRBV30; J gene: TRBJ1-2; CDR3 protein: CAWSTGTGDGYTF
V gene: TRBV6-5; J gene: TRBJ1-2; CDR3 protein: CASSYLPQTYGYTF
V gene: TRBV4-2; J gene: TRBJ1-3; CDR3 protein: CASSQGLSMGGNTIYF
V gene: TRBV12-3/TRBV12-4; J gene: TRBJ2-1; CDR3 protein: CASSRQVGNEQFF
V gene: TRBV24-1; J gene: TRBJ1-2; CDR3 protein: CATSDFSGGGSYGYTF
V gene: TRBV4-1; J gene: TRBJ2-7; CDR3 protein: CASSQKESDYEQYF
V gene: TRBV15; J gene: TRBJ2-2; CDR3 protein: CATSVPGVAGELFF
V gene: TRBV11-3; J gene: TRBJ1-1; CDR3 protein: CASSSSGGNTEAFF
V gene: TRBV27; J gene: TRBJ2-7; CDR3 protein: CASSLRGSRLYEQYF
V gene: TRBV19; J gene: TRBJ2-1; CDR3 protein: CASLKAGDEQFF
V gene: TRBV9; J gene: TRBJ1-3; CDR3 protein: CASSVSPDSGNTIYF
V gene: TRBV27; J gene: TRBJ2-1; CDR3 protein: CASSRKGNYYNEQFF
V gene: TRBV4-1; J gene: TRBJ2-7; CDR3 protein: CASSQVAGGYEYEQYF
V gene: TRBV7-6; J gene: TRBJ1-4; CDR3 protein: CASSPIGSEKLFF
V gene: TRBV19; J gene: TRBJ2-7; CDR3 protein: CASSGNAYEQYF
V gene: TRBV19; J gene: TRBJ1-5; CDR3 protein: CASSMTSVSNQPQHF
V gene: TRBV3-1/TRBV3-2; J gene: TRBJ1-1; CDR3 protein: CASSRIQTEAFF
V gene: TRBV3-1/TRBV3-2; J gene: TRBJ2-5; CDR3 protein: CASSDYAKPGRETQYF
V gene: TRBV19; J gene: TRBJ2-3; CDR3 protein: CASSIGTTRTDTQYF
V gene: TRBV30; J gene: TRBJ2-7; CDR3 protein: CAWSNLNRASYEQYF
V gene: TRBV13; J gene: TRBJ1-2; CDR3 protein: CASSLSGAGPQFDGYTF
V gene: TRBV7-2; J gene: TRBJ2-1; CDR3 protein: CASSLDGTSDEQFF
V gene: TRBV18; J gene: TRBJ1-2; CDR3 protein: CASSQGFDYGYTF